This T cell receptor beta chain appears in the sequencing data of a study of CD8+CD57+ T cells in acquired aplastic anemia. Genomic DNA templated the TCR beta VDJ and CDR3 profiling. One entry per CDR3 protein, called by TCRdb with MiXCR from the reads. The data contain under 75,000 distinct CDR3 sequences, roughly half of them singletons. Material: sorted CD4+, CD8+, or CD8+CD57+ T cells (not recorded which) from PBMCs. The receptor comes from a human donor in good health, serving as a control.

This CDR3 is CASSIGQGGYEQYF. CDR3 coding DNA: TGTGCCAGTAGTATAGGGCAGGGAGGGTACGAGCAGTACTTC. V is TRBV19 and J is TRBJ2-7, with 7 nucleotides matching TRBD2. J lost 4 bases, V lost 1 base, and 4 bases had no gene match. CDR1 and CDR2 from the germline V gene are LNHDA and SQIVND (reference sequence). This CDR3 region has 14 residues.